This T cell receptor beta chain stems from a study of T cell responses to AZD1222 COVID-19 vaccine. The study, taken as a whole, reports: Spike-spanning, vaccine-associated CD4 TCRs were dominant at 160-218 and 743-854. Researchers took repertoire samples only after the peak T cell response had come. White British donors predominated, females outnumbered males, and clonal diversity was possibly underestimated.

Trimming pared 1 base from V and 4 bases from J, leaving 7 bases between. Germline V gives CDR1 SEHNR, CDR2 FQNEAQ (reference sequence). This CDR3 is 13 amino acids long. Measured with immunoSEQ multiplex PCR; TCRdb has only the in-frame clones, and not every one. This sample has roughly 130,000 clones, with roughly 92% found just once. A note on this clone: Its antigen is as yet unknown.

V usage is TRBV7-9 and J usage is TRBJ1-1, with D perhaps TRBD1 (5 bases). The sample here was peripheral blood, taken on day 0 of AZD1222 vaccination. The sequence came from an adult in good health. The CDR3, as DNA: TGTGCCAGCAGCTTAGTCCAGGGCACTGAAGCTTTCTTT. This codes for CASSLVQGTEAFF.